This TCR beta chain was found in a study of CXCR3-negative and CXCR3-positive naive CD8 T cells. Findings and caveats of the study: CXCR3-positive naive cells had TRB CDR3s that were more hydrophobic than CXCR3-negative naive cells had.

Concerning this clonotype itself: The antigen is unknown.

The CDR3 length is 16 residues. The germline gives CDR1 MDHEN, CDR2 SYDVKM. The libraries of TRB cDNA were constructed through 5' RACE using UMI labels. TCRdb re-analyzed the 5' RACE reads; it lists each CDR3 protein once, without DNA. The sample table includes 100,000 or so distinct CDR3 sequences. Material for sequencing was naive CXCR3+ CD8+ T cells from blood. Subset: CD45RO-CCR7+CD27+CD95- naive CD8+ T cells expressing CXCR3 (TNR3+). The sequence was obtained from a human donor in good health. Some clones in this sample may be carry-over from other donors' samples. The chain carries TRBV28 and TRBJ2-3; TCRdb proposes TRBD1, but this gene call is untestable without DNA. This chain's CDR3 is CASNLLAGAETDTQYF. The variable domain in full, completed from reference TRBV28 and TRBJ2-3, reads DVKVTQSSRYLVKRTGEKVFLECVQDMDHENMFWYRQDPGLGLRLIYFSYDVKMKEKGDIPEGYSVSREKKERFSLILESASTNQTSMYLCASNLLAGAETDTQYFGPGTRLTVL.